This TCR beta chain was sequenced in a study of CD8+ T cells in alopecia areata. The CDR3 is made up of 15 amino acids. CDR1 is LNHDA and CDR2 is SQIVND in the germline V gene (reference sequence). Deletions cut 7 bases from V and 8 bases from J, with 20 bases between. Extraction and reverse transcription of RNA yielded cDNA as the sequencing template. This table comes from immunoSEQ multiplex PCR, and its TCRdb copy is limited to in-frame clones, with some not included. The sample records over 120,000 clones, around 49% being singletons. Both CD4+ and CD8+ T cells were separated by sorting PBMCs. The gene calls are TRBV19 and TRBJ2-2, with D possibly TRBD1 on 5 matching bases. The sequence derives from a human donor with alopecia areata. This material consisted of CD4+ T cells sorted from blood, taken at week 0. The CDR3 region is CASTRRQGVAGELFF. Written as DNA, the CDR3 is TGTGCCAGTACCCGGCGGCAGGGTGTGGCTGGGGAGCTGTTTTTT.